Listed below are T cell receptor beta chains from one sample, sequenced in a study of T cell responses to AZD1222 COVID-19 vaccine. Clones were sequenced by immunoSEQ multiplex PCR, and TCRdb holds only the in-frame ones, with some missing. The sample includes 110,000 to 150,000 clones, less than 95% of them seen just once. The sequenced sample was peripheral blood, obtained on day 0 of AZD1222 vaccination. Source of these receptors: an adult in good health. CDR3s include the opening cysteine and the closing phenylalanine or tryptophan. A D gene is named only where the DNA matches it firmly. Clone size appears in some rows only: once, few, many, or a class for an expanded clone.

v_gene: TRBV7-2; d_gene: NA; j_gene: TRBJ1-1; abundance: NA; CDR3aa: CASSPSRVGTEAFF; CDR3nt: TGTGCCAGCAGCCCTTCCCGGGTCGGGACTGAAGCTTTCTTT
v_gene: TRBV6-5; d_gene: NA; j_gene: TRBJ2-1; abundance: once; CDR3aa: CASSQRPRPEQFF; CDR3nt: TGTGCCAGCAGTCAAAGGCCCCGACCCGAGCAGTTCTTC
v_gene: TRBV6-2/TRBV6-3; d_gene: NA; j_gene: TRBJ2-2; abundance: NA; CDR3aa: CASSNPGPESGELFF; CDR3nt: TGTGCCAGCAGTAACCCGGGTCCTGAATCCGGGGAGCTGTTTTTT
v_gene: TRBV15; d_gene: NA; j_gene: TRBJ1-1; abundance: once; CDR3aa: CATSRDMPENTEAFF; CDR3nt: TGTGCCACCAGCAGAGATATGCCAGAGAACACTGAAGCTTTCTTT
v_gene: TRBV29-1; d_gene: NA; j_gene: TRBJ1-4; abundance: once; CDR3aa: CSIGMVGEKLFF; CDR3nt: TGCAGCATAGGGATGGTCGGCGAAAAACTGTTTTTT
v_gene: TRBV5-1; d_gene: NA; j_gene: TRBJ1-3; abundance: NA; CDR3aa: CASSGSGGPGNTIYF; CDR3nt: TGCGCCAGCAGCGGGTCCGGGGGTCCTGGAAACACCATATATTTT
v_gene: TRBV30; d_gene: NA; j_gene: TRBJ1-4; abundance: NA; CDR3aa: CALTVATNEKLFF; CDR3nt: TGTGCCTTGACGGTCGCAACTAATGAAAAACTGTTTTTT
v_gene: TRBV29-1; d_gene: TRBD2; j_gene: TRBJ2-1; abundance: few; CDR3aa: CSVEGLTSGDYEQFF; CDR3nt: TGCAGCGTTGAAGGGCTAACTAGCGGGGACTATGAGCAGTTCTTC
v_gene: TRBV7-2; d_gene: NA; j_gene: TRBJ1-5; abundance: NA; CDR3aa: CASSLVSGPSNQPQHF; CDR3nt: TGTGCCAGCAGCTTGGTCTCAGGACCTAGCAATCAGCCCCAGCATTTT
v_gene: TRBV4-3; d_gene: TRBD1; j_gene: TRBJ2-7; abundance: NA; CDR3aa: CASSQVVGGAEQYF; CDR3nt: TGCGCCAGCAGCCAAGTGGTAGGGGGCGCCGAGCAGTACTTC
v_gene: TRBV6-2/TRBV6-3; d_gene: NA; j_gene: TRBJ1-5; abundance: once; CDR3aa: CASSPLRLGANQPQHF; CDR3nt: TGTGCCAGCAGTCCCCTTAGGCTGGGGGCGAATCAGCCCCAGCATTTT
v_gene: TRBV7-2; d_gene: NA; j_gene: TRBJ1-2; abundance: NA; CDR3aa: CASSSQAGNYGYTF; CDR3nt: TGTGCCAGCAGCTCGCAGGCAGGGAACTATGGCTACACCTTC
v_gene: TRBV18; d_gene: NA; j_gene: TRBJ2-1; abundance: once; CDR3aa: CASSPPVEGQSVPNEQFF; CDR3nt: TGTGCCAGCTCACCACCAGTGGAAGGACAGAGTGTGCCCAATGAGCAGTTCTTC
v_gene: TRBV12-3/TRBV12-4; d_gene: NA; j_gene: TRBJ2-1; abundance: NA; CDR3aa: CASSPQGGDEQFF; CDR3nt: TGTGCCAGCAGTCCCCAGGGTGGTGATGAGCAGTTCTTC
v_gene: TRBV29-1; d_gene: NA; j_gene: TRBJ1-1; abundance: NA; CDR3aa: CSVSPQGTNTEAFF; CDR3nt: TGCAGCGTTTCCCCCCAGGGAACGAATACTGAAGCTTTCTTT
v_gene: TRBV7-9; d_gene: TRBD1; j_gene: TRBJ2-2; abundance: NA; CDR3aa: CASSPTGTGELFF; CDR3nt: TGTGCCAGCAGCCCGACAGGGACCGGGGAGCTGTTTTTT
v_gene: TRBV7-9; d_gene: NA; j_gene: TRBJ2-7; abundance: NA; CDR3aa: CASSLSPYEQYF; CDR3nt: TGTGCCAGCAGCTTATCCCCCTACGAGCAGTACTTC
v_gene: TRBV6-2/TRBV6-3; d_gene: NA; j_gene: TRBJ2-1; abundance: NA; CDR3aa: CASSRGLATRSEQFF; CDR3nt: TGTGCCAGCAGCCGCGGGTTGGCGACGCGGTCTGAGCAGTTCTTC
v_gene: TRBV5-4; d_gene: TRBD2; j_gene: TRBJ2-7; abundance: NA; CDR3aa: CASRQLQGPSGSHEQYF; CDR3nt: TGTGCCAGCAGACAACTCCAGGGGCCTAGCGGGAGTCACGAGCAGTACTTC
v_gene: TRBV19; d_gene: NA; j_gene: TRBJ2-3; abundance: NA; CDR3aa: CASSPPATDTQYF; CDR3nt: TGTGCCAGTAGCCCCCCGGCCACAGATACGCAGTATTTT
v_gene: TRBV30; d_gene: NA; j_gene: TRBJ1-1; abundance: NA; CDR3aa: CAWSVDTWNTEAFF; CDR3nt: TGTGCCTGGAGTGTCGACACCTGGAACACTGAAGCTTTCTTT
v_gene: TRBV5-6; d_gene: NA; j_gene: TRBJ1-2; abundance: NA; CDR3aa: CASSLGAENYGYTF; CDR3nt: TGTGCCAGCAGCTTGGGGGCAGAAAACTATGGCTACACCTTC
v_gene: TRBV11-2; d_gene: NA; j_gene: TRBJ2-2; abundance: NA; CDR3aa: CASSHLDAPNTGELFF; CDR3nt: TGTGCCAGCAGTCACTTAGACGCTCCGAACACCGGGGAGCTGTTTTTT
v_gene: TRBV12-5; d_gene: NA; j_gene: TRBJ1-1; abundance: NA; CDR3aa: CASGFKVQAFF; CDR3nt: TGTGCTAGTGGTTTCAAGGTTCAAGCTTTCTTT
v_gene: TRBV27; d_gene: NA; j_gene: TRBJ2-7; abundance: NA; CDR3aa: CASSFGGVGEQYF; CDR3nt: TGTGCCAGCAGTTTCGGGGGAGTAGGGGAGCAGTACTTC
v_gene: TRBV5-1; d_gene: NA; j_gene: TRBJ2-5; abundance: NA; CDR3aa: CASSLQVGLKTQYF; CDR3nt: TGCGCCAGCAGCCTCCAGGTCGGCCTGAAGACCCAGTACTTC
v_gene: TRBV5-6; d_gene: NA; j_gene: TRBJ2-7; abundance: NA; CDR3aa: CASSFPGDGGYEQYF; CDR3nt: TGTGCCAGCAGCTTTCCTGGCGATGGGGGTTACGAGCAGTACTTC
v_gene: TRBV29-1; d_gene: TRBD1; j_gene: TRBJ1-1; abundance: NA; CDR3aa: CSVEQGGTEAFF; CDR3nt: TGCAGCGTTGAACAGGGGGGCACTGAAGCTTTCTTT
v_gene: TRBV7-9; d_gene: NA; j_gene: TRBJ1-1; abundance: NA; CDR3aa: CASSLGVAPEAFF; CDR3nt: TGTGCCAGCAGCTTAGGAGTCGCCCCTGAAGCTTTCTTT
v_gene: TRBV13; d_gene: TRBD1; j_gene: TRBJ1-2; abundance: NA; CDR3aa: CASSLHEDRFIGGYTF; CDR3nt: TGTGCCAGCAGCTTACACGAGGACAGGTTCATTGGGGGCTACACCTTC
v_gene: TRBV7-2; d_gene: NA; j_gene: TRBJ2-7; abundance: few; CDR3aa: CASSFGGKGTYEQYF; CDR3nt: TGTGCCAGCAGCTTCGGAGGGAAAGGGACCTACGAGCAGTACTTC
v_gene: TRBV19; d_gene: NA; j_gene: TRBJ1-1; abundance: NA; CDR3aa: CASSLQGLNTEAFF; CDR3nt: TGTGCCAGTAGCCTACAGGGACTAAACACTGAAGCTTTCTTT
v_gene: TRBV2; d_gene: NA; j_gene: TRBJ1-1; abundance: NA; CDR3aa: CASGPYTEAFF; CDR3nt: TGTGCCAGCGGGCCTTACACTGAAGCTTTCTTT
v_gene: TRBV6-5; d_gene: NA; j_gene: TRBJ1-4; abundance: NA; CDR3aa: CASSSGGSEKLFF; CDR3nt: TGTGCCAGCAGTTCTGGGGGCTCCGAAAAACTGTTTTTT
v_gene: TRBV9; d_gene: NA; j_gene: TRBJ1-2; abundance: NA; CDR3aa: CASSVGRLEGYTF; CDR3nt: TGTGCCAGCAGCGTAGGCAGGTTAGAGGGCTACACCTTC
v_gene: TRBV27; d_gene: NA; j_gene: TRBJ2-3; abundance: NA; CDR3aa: CASSSLGLTDTQYF; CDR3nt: TGTGCCAGCAGTTCCCTGGGACTTACAGATACGCAGTATTTT
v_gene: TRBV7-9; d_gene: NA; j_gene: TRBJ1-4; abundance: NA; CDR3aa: CASSFEATNEKLFF; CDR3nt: TGTGCCAGCAGCTTTGAGGCAACTAATGAAAAACTGTTTTTT
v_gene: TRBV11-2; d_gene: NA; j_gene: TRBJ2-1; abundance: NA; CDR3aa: CASSFKGGANEQFF; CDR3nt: TGTGCCAGCAGCTTTAAGGGTGGGGCCAATGAGCAGTTCTTC
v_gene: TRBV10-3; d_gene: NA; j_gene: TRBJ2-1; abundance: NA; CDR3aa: CAISEVLDEQFF; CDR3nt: TGTGCCATCAGTGAGGTTCTCGACGAGCAGTTCTTC
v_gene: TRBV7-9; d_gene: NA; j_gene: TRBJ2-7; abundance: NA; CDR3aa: CASSLGLLKYEQYF; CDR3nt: TGTGCCAGCAGCTTAGGGCTCTTGAAATACGAGCAGTACTTC
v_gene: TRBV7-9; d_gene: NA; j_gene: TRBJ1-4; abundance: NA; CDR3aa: CASSSGTYEKLFF; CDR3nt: TGTGCCAGCAGCTCCGGGACTTATGAAAAACTGTTTTTT
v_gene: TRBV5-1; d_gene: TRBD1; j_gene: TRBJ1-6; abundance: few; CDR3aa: CASSVDRDSNSPLHF; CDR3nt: TGCGCCAGCAGCGTAGACCGGGACAGTAATTCACCCCTCCACTTT
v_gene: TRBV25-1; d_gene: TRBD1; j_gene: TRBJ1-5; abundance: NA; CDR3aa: CASSEGQEIGQPQHF; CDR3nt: TGTGCCAGCAGTGAGGGACAGGAAATAGGTCAGCCCCAGCATTTT
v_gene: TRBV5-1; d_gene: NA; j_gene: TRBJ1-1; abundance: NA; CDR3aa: CASSLGAGMNTEAFF; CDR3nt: TGCGCCAGCAGCTTGGGCGCAGGGATGAACACTGAAGCTTTCTTT
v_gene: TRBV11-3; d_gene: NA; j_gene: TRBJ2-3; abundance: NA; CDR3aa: CASSPGQGTDTQYF; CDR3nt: TGTGCCAGCAGCCCGGGACAAGGCACAGATACGCAGTATTTT
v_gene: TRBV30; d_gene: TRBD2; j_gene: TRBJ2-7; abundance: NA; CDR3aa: CAWSTGGPLQYF; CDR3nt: TGTGCCTGGAGTACGGGAGGGCCTTTGCAGTACTTC
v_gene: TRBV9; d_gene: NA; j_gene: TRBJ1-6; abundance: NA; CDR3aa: CASSVEGTAVGPLHF; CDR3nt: TGTGCCAGCAGCGTAGAGGGGACCGCTGTAGGACCCCTCCACTTT
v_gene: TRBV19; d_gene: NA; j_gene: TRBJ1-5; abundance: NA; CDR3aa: CASSIRQYQPQHF; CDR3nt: TGTGCCAGTAGTATAAGGCAGTATCAGCCCCAGCATTTT